The subject of this entry is one T cell receptor (beta chain). What it binds is unknown. The CDR3 contains 11 residues. V gave up 5 bases and J gave up 3 bases, with 5 bases separating them. Germline lookup yields CDR1 LNHDA and CDR2 SQIVND (reference sequence). This sample was taken from a study of shared clonotypes between healthy human individuals. Study overall: Donors consisted of two women and three men between 18 and 49. General study findings and limits: The naive CD4 repertoires of a few donors were compared, and around 4.9% of clonotypes were shared. Naive subsets tended to show greater estimated richness than memory subsets.

How the authors handled the data: Filtering differed because ImmunoSEQ produced junction-only sequences that carried no quality scores. Only in-frame clones appear in the TCRdb table, and some are missing; sequencing was by immunoSEQ multiplex PCR. Clonal size and the V and J genes are those of that table, whereas D and trimming came from the DNA. Of roughly 850,000 clones listed, 90% to 98% are singletons. Naive-designated CD8 cells lacked CD45RO, were positively enriched for CCR7, and omitted terminally differentiated effector memory CD45RA+ cells. The source is a man aged 25-40 years in good health. The gene calls are TRBV19 and TRBJ2-7, with D hard to call. The sample comprised naive CD8+ T cells sorted from blood. The CDR3 DNA is TGTGCCAGTAGTTTGGACTACGAGCAGTACTTC. Amino acids: CASSLDYEQYF.